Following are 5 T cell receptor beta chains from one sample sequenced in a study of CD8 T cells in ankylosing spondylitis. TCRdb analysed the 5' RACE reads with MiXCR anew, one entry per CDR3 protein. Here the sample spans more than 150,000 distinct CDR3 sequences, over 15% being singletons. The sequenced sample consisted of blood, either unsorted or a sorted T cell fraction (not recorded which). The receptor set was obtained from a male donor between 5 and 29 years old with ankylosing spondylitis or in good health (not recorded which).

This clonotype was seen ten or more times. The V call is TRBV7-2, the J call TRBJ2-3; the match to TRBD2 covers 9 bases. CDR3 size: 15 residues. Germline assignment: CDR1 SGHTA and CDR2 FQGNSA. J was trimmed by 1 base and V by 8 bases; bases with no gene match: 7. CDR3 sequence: CASFNLAGGTDTQYF. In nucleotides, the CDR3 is TGTGCCAGCTTCAATTTAGCGGGAGGCACAGATACGCAGTATTTT.

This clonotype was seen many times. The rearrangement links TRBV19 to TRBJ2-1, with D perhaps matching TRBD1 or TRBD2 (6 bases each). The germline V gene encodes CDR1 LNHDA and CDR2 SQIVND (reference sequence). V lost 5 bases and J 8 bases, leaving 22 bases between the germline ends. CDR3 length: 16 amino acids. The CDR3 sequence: CASSYGLWGADDEQFF. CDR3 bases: TGTGCCAGTAGTTATGGCCTTTGGGGGGCCGACGATGAGCAGTTCTTC.

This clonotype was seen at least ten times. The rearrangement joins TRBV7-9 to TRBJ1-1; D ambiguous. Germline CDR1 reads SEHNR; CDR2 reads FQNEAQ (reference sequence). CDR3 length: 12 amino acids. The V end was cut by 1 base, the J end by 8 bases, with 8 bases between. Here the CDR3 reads CASSLGVTEAFF. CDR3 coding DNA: TGTGCCAGCAGCTTAGGGGTCACCGAAGCTTTCTTT.

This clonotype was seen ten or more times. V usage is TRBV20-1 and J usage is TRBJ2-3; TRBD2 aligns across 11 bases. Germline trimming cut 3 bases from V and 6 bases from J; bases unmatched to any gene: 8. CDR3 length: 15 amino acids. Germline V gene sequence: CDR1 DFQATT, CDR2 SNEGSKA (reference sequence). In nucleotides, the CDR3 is TGCAGTGCTAGTGTTCTAGCGGGAGGTGGTGATACGCAGTATTTT. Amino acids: CSASVLAGGGDTQYF.

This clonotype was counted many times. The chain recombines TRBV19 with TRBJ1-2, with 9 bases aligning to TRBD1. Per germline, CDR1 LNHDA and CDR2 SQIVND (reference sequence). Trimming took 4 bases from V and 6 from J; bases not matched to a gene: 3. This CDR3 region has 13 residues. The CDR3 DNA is TGTGCCAGTAGTACGGACAGGGGCCATGGCTACACCTTC. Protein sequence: CASSTDRGHGYTF.